The sequence of this TCR beta chain was determined in a study of T cells in Graves' hyperthyroidism and ophthalmopathy. Amplification of TCR beta CDR3 regions was performed using RNA transcripts as template. With the HTBI primer set, the TCR CDR3 went through a first round of RT-PCR. TCRdb fed the multiplex PCR reads into MiXCR, producing one record per CDR3 protein. The profile shows a few hundred thousand distinct CDR3 sequences, roughly 13% of them singletons. This clonotype was found many times. Absence of ophthalmopathy progression within 18 months defined stable Graves' hyperthyroidism. Diagnosis rested on symptoms, serum thyroxine and TRAb, thyroid ultrasound, and orbital computed tomography. The CDR3 length is 15 residues. With 3 bases removed from V and 12 bases from J, the gap between germline ends came to 20 bases.

The V gene is TRBV12-3 or TRBV12-4, the J gene TRBJ1-4, with D perhaps TRBD1 (5 bases). The receptor was derived from a woman between 18 and 29 years old with Graves' hyperthyroidism. The sample was blood. CDR3: CASSFGRTGQGELFF. The CDR3 DNA sequence: TGTGCCAGCAGTTTCGGCAGGACGGGCCAGGGCGAACTGTTTTTT.